A single sample gave rise to the 6 T cell receptor beta chains below, sequenced in a study of OX40 agonist ivuxolimab in advanced cancers. Libraries were prepared by immunoSEQ multiplex PCR; TCRdb keeps only in-frame clonotypes and omits some of them. Among about 77,000 clones listed, around 82% were seen once. The sample in question was CD4+ or CD8+ T cells sorted from blood, obtained in a trial of the OX40 agonist ivuxolimab. These receptor sequences come from an adult with an advanced solid tumor such as melanoma, head and neck, liver or kidney cancer.

The rearrangement links TRBV7-2 to TRBJ2-1, with 9 nucleotides matching TRBD1. Germline values: CDR1 SGHTA, CDR2 FQGNSA. V lost 0 bases, J lost 6 bases, and 18 bases stayed unmatched. The CDR3 spans 20 residues. The CDR3 nucleotides are TGTGCCAGCAGCTTAGCTGGGGGACAGGGATATATATGGTCCCTCAATGAGCAGTTCTTC. Protein: CASSLAGGQGYIWSLNEQFF.

V usage is TRBV6-6 and J usage is TRBJ2-5; no firm D call. V shed 6 bases and J shed 5 bases, with 10 bases lying between them. This CDR3 contains 12 residues. Germline loops: CDR1 MNHNY, CDR2 SVGAGI (reference sequence). CDR3 nucleotide sequence: TGTGCCAGCAGGAAACAAAGGGAGACCCAGTACTTC. Amino acids: CASRKQRETQYF.

V is TRBV30 and J is TRBJ2-2; 9 nucleotides agree with TRBD2. The germline V gene encodes CDR1 GTSNPN and CDR2 SVGIG (reference sequence). The CDR3 is 13 residues long. Unmatched junction bases numbered 5, after V lost 1 base and J lost 11 bases. CDR3 residues: CAWSGLAADELFF. Written as DNA, the CDR3 is TGTGCCTGGAGTGGACTAGCGGCAGATGAGCTGTTTTTT. Supplemented by reference TRBV30 and TRBJ2-2, the full variable domain reads SQTIHQWPATLVQPVGSPLSLECTVEGTSNPNLYWYRQAAGRGLQLLFYSVGIGQISSEVPQNLSASRPQDRQFILSSKKLLLSDSGFYLCAWSGLAADELFFGEGSRLTVL.

The rearrangement joins TRBV11-3 to TRBJ1-1; 7 nucleotides agree with TRBD1. CDR3 length: 15 residues. Germline CDR1 is SGHNT and CDR2 is YENEEA. Losses at the gene ends were 6 bases for V and 4 bases for J; bases not matched to a gene: 11. As DNA, the CDR3 is TGTGCCAGCAGGTCGCAGGGGGAGCGGGCCACTGAAGCTTTCTTT. Its protein product is CASRSQGERATEAFF.

This clone was counted between two and nine times. This chain connects TRBV7-3 to TRBJ2-2; weak D call: TRBD2 (5 bases). Germline CDR1 SGHTA, CDR2 FQGTGA. V lost 2 bases, J lost 2 bases, and 15 bases lay in between. The CDR3 is made up of 17 amino acids. The DNA of the CDR3 is TGTGCCAGCAGCTTAGGGCGGCCCGGGATTAACACCGGGGAGCTGTTTTTT. This translates into CASSLGRPGINTGELFF.

This CDR3 is CASSEERPRKVGQYF. The CDR3, as DNA: TGTGCCAGCAGTGAGGAACGACCCAGGAAAGTGGGCCAGTACTTC. The J gene is TRBJ2-5, the V gene TRBV2, with D unresolved. The CDR3 covers 15 residues. V lost 3 bases, J lost 10 bases, and 21 bases lay in between. Germline V gene sequence: CDR1 SNHLY, CDR2 FYNNEI.